This TCR beta chain was sequenced during a study of human T cells and chemical hapten exposure. This clonotype was found a few times. As to time point: patch test 1, 2 weeks after DPC sensitization. Documented treatment: therapeutic diphenylcyclopropenone sensitization with weekly scalp DPC. This CDR3 has 15 residues. V was pared by 1 base and J by 1 base, with 9 bases between. The germline gives CDR1 SNHLY, CDR2 FYNNEI. One entry per CDR3 protein, called by TCRdb with MiXCR from the RACE reads. This table holds around 71,000 distinct CDR3 sequences, about 9.1% found once. The V gene is TRBV2, the J gene TRBJ2-3; D call uncertain. This material consisted of whole blood, taken in connection with sensitization to the hapten diphenylcyclopropenone (DPC). This TCR was recovered from a woman in her thirties or forties with alopecia areata. Some clones in this sample may be carry-over from other donors' samples. DNA for the CDR3: TGTGCCAGCAGTGAAGTCGAGAGTGGCACAGATACGCAGTATTTT. Translating it yields CASSEVESGTDTQYF.